This T cell receptor beta chain was sequenced for a study of OX40 agonist ivuxolimab in advanced cancers. Study observations and caveats: The investigators did not determine what antigen specificity the expanded peripheral T cells had.

Researchers took blood at baseline, on cycle 4 day 1, and on cycle 7 day 1. Germline CDR1 is SGHTA and CDR2 is FQGNSA. The CDR3 runs 16 residues. The V gene lost 5 bases and the J gene lost 0 bases, with 16 bases spanning the gap. Assay: immunoSEQ multiplex PCR; the TCRdb copy retains only in-frame clones and omits some. The sample has tens of thousands of clones, around 89% seen once. With respect to this clone: Its antigen is unknown.

The specimen was CD4+ or CD8+ T cells sorted from blood, collected in a trial of the OX40 agonist ivuxolimab. The V and J genes are TRBV7-2 and TRBJ1-1, with a possible D match to TRBD1 (5 bases). This TCR was sampled from an adult with an advanced solid tumor such as melanoma, head and neck, liver or kidney cancer. CDR3 amino acids: CASSQDSGPLNTEAFF. In DNA, the CDR3 is TGTGCCAGCAGCCAAGACAGCGGCCCCCTGAACACTGAAGCTTTCTTT.